One and the same sample provided the 8 T cell receptor beta chains below, sequenced in a study of post-analysis software for immune sequencing data. Findings and limits, study-wide: When patients were compared with controls, four to six TRBV segments were more frequent, TRBV5-6, TRBV5-1 and TRBV20-1 among them.

The authors incorporated unique molecular identifiers into the TCR beta cDNA libraries. In TCRdb, the PCR reads were re-called with MiXCR into one record per CDR3 protein. The sample lists about 500,000 distinct CDR3 sequences, 45% occurring once. Their specific antigens are unknown. Source material: blood. All receptors derive from a girl between 10 and 17 years old with multiple sclerosis.

DNA of the CDR3: TGCAGCGTTGTACTTACAGGGGACCCCTACGAGCAGTACTTC. Translation: CSVVLTGDPYEQYF. The chain carries TRBV29-1 and TRBJ2-7; 7 bases map to TRBD1. The V and J ends lost 4 bases and 2 bases, in that order; junction bases with no gene match: 8. This CDR3 is 14 amino acids long. Per germline, CDR1 SQVTM and CDR2 ANQGSEA.

V gene TRBV20-1 combines with J gene TRBJ1-2; D is unclear. With 6 bases removed from V and 4 bases from J, the gap between germline ends came to 15 bases. Germline V CDR1 and CDR2: DFQATT, SNEGSKA (reference sequence). The CDR3 totals 13 residues. The CDR3 region is CSAQAIGSYGYTF. The CDR3 DNA is TGCAGTGCCCAAGCGATTGGGTCCTATGGCTACACCTTC.

This clonotype was seen a few times. This chain connects TRBV20-1 to TRBJ1-2; a possible D gene is TRBD1 (5 bases). The V and J ends lost 5 bases and 5 bases respectively, with 15 bases between them. This CDR3 comprises 13 residues. Per the germline V gene, CDR1 is DFQATT and CDR2 is SNEGSKA (reference sequence). The CDR3 DNA is TGCAGTGCTCGCGGGGGACTAGGATATGGCTACACCTTC. This codes for CSARGGLGYGYTF.

The chain employs TRBV11-1 and TRBJ1-2; tentative D call: TRBD1 (6 bases). The V gene lost 5 bases and the J gene lost 2 bases, with 15 bases spanning the gap. The germline V gene has CDR1 SGHAT and CDR2 FQDESV (reference sequence). This CDR3 is built from 15 residues. The CDR3: CASSMPSQGNYGYTF. DNA of the CDR3: TGTGCCAGCAGCATGCCCAGTCAGGGGAACTATGGCTACACCTTC.

This CDR3 reads CASNFRDREIYEQYF. CDR3 nucleotides: TGTGCCAGCAATTTCCGGGACAGGGAAATCTACGAGCAGTACTTC. This sequence joins TRBV6-2 or TRBV6-3 and TRBJ2-7, with TRBD1 matching 9 bases. With V trimmed by 7 bases and J by 3 bases, 10 bases remained unmatched. The germline gives CDR1 MNHEY, CDR2 SVGEGT. CDR3 length: 15 residues.

This clonotype was picked up a small number of times. V usage is TRBV6-5 and J usage is TRBJ2-7, with D unclear. The V end lost 0 bases, the J end lost 6 bases, and 9 bases lay between the germline ends. From germline, CDR1 is MNHEY and CDR2 SVGAGI. This CDR3 is 13 amino acids long. The CDR3: CASSYSVGREQYF. In DNA form, the CDR3 reads TGTGCCAGCAGTTACTCGGTAGGGCGCGAGCAGTACTTC.

This clonotype was observed a few times. In DNA form, the CDR3 reads TGTGCCAGCAGCTTGCCCCCCTACAATGAGCAGTTCTTC. Amino acid sequence: CASSLPPYNEQFF. The chain employs TRBV5-4 and TRBJ2-1; unclear D gene. Trimming took 1 base from V and 2 from J, leaving 4 bases between them. The CDR3 covers 13 residues. Germline CDR1 and CDR2: SGHNT and YYREEE (reference sequence).

This clonotype was observed a few times. Here the CDR3 DNA reads TGTGCCAGCAGTTTAAGTGGATGGGACACTGAAGCTTTCTTT. Translating it yields CASSLSGWDTEAFF. This chain connects TRBV28 to TRBJ1-1; D remains ambiguous. V lost 2 bases, J lost 3 bases, and 10 bases lay in between. Germline CDR1 MDHEN, CDR2 SYDVKM. This CDR3 is 14 amino acids long.